The rows below give T cell receptor beta chains drawn from one sample of a study of shared clonotypes between healthy human individuals. Repertoires were generated with immunoSEQ multiplex PCR, while TCRdb's copy carries only in-frame clones and drops some. The sample holds some 740,000 clones, 80% to 95% seen once. The sequencing input was naive CD8+ T cells sorted from blood. All receptors derive from a man aged 30 to 39 in good health. Both conserved end residues are part of each CDR3. D genes are given only for firm matches. Only part of the rows carry a size: once, few, many, or a class if the clone is expanded.

J	V	size	D	CDR3	DNA
TRBJ2-1	TRBV15	NA	TRBD2	CATSRDGPGLAGEQFF	TGTGCCACCAGCAGAGATGGGCCGGGACTAGCGGGTGAGCAGTTCTTC
TRBJ2-7	TRBV29-1	NA	NA	CSVVSEIISPEQYF	TGCAGCGTTGTGTCAGAGATAATCTCACCCGAGCAGTACTTC
TRBJ2-2	TRBV6-5	few	NA	CASSYRYTGELFF	TGTGCCAGCAGTTACAGGTACACCGGGGAGCTGTTTTTT
TRBJ2-7	TRBV7-8	NA	NA	CASSVESGLQQYEQYF	TGTGCCAGCAGCGTCGAATCGGGACTCCAACAATACGAGCAGTACTTC
TRBJ2-3	TRBV9	NA	NA	CASSAFRDSRTDTQYF	TGTGCCAGCAGCGCTTTCCGGGACTCGAGGACAGATACGCAGTATTTT
TRBJ2-5	TRBV4-3	NA	NA	CASSQFRELQETQYF	TGCGCCAGCAGCCAGTTCAGGGAGCTTCAAGAGACCCAGTACTTC
TRBJ2-2	TRBV29-1	NA	NA	CSVPGGNTGELFF	TGCAGCGTTCCTGGGGGGAACACCGGGGAGCTGTTTTTT
TRBJ2-1	TRBV7-9	NA	NA	CASRRGFNEQFF	TGTGCCAGCAGACGGGGCTTCAATGAGCAGTTCTTC
TRBJ2-7	TRBV6-5	NA	NA	CASSYSEGAQQYF	TGTGCCAGCAGTTACTCTGAGGGCGCGCAGCAGTACTTC
TRBJ2-5	TRBV4-2	NA	NA	CASSQVLGETQYF	TGTGCCAGCAGCCAAGTACTAGGGGAGACCCAGTACTTC
TRBJ2-7	TRBV4-1	once	TRBD2	CASSPYGTSGSPYEQYF	TGCGCCAGCAGCCCCTATGGGACTAGCGGGTCCCCCTACGAGCAGTACTTC
TRBJ1-1	TRBV4-1	NA	NA	CASSQGPPEDLSGTEAFF	TGCGCCAGCAGCCAGGGACCCCCAGAGGACCTCTCGGGCACTGAAGCTTTCTTT
TRBJ1-4	TRBV19	NA	NA	CASSIVITINRANEKLFF	TGTGCCAGTAGTATAGTAATAACGATCAACCGGGCGAACGAAAAACTGTTTTTT
TRBJ2-7	TRBV10-1	NA	NA	CASSETRGPYEQYF	TGCGCCAGCAGTGAGACACGCGGTCCCTACGAGCAGTACTTC
TRBJ2-1	TRBV29-1	NA	NA	CSVALLTSSYNEQFF	TGCAGCGTAGCCCTCTTAACAAGCTCCTACAATGAGCAGTTCTTC
TRBJ1-5	TRBV19	once	NA	CASTPGVSAGDSQHF	TGTGCCAGTACCCCGGGAGTGTCAGCCGGGGACTCCCAGCATTTT
TRBJ2-1	TRBV7-9	NA	TRBD2	CASSYGLAGNNEQFF	TGTGCCAGCAGCTACGGACTAGCGGGAAACAATGAGCAGTTCTTC
TRBJ1-4	TRBV4-2	NA	TRBD1	CASSQDVQGAREKLFF	TGTGCCAGCAGCCAAGATGTGCAGGGGGCGCGAGAAAAACTGTTTTTT
TRBJ2-7	TRBV11-2	NA	NA	CASSLERPHVFYEQYF	TGTGCCAGCAGCTTGGAGAGGCCACATGTTTTTTACGAGCAGTACTTC
TRBJ2-1	TRBV7-9	NA	TRBD2	CASSPEASGRSYNEQFF	TGTGCCAGCAGCCCCGAGGCTAGCGGCCGCTCCTACAATGAGCAGTTCTTC
TRBJ2-3	TRBV5-8	NA	NA	CASSFSREVGTDTQYF	TGTGCCAGCAGCTTCTCTCGGGAAGTTGGGACAGATACGCAGTATTTT
TRBJ1-2	TRBV19	NA	NA	CASSNPGEVYYGYTF	TGTGCCAGTAGTAACCCAGGGGAGGTTTACTATGGCTACACCTTC
TRBJ2-2	TRBV5-5	NA	TRBD2	CASSLDLAGSNTGELFF	TGTGCCAGCAGCTTGGATCTAGCGGGGTCGAACACCGGGGAGCTGTTTTTT
TRBJ2-1	TRBV2	NA	TRBD1	CASSTGTDYNEQFF	TGTGCCAGCAGCACCGGGACAGACTACAATGAGCAGTTCTTC
TRBJ1-1	TRBV27	once	NA	CASSRDKAAEAFF	TGTGCCAGCAGCCGCGATAAAGCGGCTGAAGCTTTCTTT
TRBJ2-6	TRBV7-9	NA	NA	CASSFGQSQANVLTF	TGTGCCAGCAGCTTCGGACAGAGCCAGGCCAACGTCCTGACTTTC
TRBJ2-1	TRBV7-2	NA	NA	CASSTALALSLYEQFF	TGTGCCAGCAGCACAGCCCTAGCTCTCTCACTCTATGAGCAGTTCTTC
TRBJ1-5	TRBV9	NA	NA	CASSVGRAGQPQHF	TGTGCCAGCAGCGTAGGCAGGGCCGGTCAGCCCCAGCATTTT
TRBJ2-7	TRBV28	NA	NA	CASSLVGSYDWQYF	TGTGCCAGCAGTTTAGTAGGCAGTTACGATTGGCAGTACTTC
TRBJ2-5	TRBV27	NA	NA	CASSPLRSETQYF	TGTGCCAGCAGCCCCTTGAGGTCAGAGACCCAGTACTTC
TRBJ2-1	TRBV7-7	NA	NA	CASSLAADNEQFF	TGTGCTAGCAGCTTAGCTGCTGACAATGAGCAGTTCTTC
TRBJ2-2	TRBV30	NA	NA	CAWSYWVTGELFF	TGTGCCTGGAGTTATTGGGTCACCGGGGAGCTGTTTTTT
TRBJ2-3	TRBV11-2	NA	NA	CASSFASGTDTQYF	TGTGCCAGCAGCTTCGCCAGTGGCACAGATACGCAGTATTTT
TRBJ2-1	TRBV7-9	NA	TRBD2	CASSLIAGGYHEQFF	TGTGCCAGCAGCTTAATAGCGGGAGGATACCATGAGCAGTTCTTC
TRBJ2-7	TRBV7-8	few	TRBD1	CASSLEGFGRGPTYEQYF	TGTGCCAGCAGCTTAGAGGGTTTTGGCAGGGGGCCTACCTACGAGCAGTACTTC
TRBJ2-5	TRBV5-6	NA	TRBD2	CASLLAGFQETQYF	TGTGCCAGCCTACTAGCGGGATTCCAAGAGACCCAGTACTTC
TRBJ2-7	TRBV5-1	NA	NA	CASSEGTYEQYF	TGCGCCAGCAGTGAGGGGACGTACGAGCAGTACTTC
TRBJ2-5	TRBV6-6	NA	NA	CASSSLDRGETQYF	TGTGCCAGCAGTTCCCTCGATAGGGGAGAGACCCAGTACTTC
TRBJ2-1	TRBV7-6	once	TRBD2	CASSSILLAGVEQFF	TGTGCCAGCAGCTCGATACTACTAGCGGGAGTTGAGCAGTTCTTC
TRBJ2-7	TRBV5-4	NA	NA	CASSLDPGRGNEQYF	TGTGCCAGCAGCTTGGACCCGGGAAGGGGGAACGAGCAGTACTTC
TRBJ2-1	TRBV7-9	NA	NA	CASSVNFQYNEQFF	TGTGCCAGCAGCGTGAACTTCCAATACAATGAGCAGTTCTTC